The present TCR beta chain was sequenced within a study of shared clonotypes between healthy human individuals. Study-level background: Three plates each covered CD4 naive and memory; CD8 naive two, CD8 memory one.

The germline V gene has CDR1 SGHDN and CDR2 FVKESK. V lost 3 bases and J 1 base, leaving 6 bases between the germline ends. This CDR3 contains 13 residues. Deep-level running was used for the assay. The authors distributed each subset's genomic DNA evenly over several immunoSEQ plates. Original processing methods: Without quality scores, immunoSEQ junctional reads could not be filtered like full-length reads. Using immunoSEQ multiplex PCR, the repertoire was profiled, and TCRdb retains in-frame clones only, with some absent. V, J and clone size reflect that table, while D and trimming were determined from the DNA. This table holds roughly 500,000 clones, approximately 95% found once.

The sample was naive CD4+ T cells sorted from blood. Subset reported: CD45RA+ positively selected. V gene TRBV14 combines with J gene TRBJ1-1; D is ambiguous. This receptor was taken from a woman aged 25 to 39 in good health. For the CDR3, the DNA is TGTGCCAGCAGCCAGATAGGGAACACTGAAGCTTTCTTT. It codes for CASSQIGNTEAFF.